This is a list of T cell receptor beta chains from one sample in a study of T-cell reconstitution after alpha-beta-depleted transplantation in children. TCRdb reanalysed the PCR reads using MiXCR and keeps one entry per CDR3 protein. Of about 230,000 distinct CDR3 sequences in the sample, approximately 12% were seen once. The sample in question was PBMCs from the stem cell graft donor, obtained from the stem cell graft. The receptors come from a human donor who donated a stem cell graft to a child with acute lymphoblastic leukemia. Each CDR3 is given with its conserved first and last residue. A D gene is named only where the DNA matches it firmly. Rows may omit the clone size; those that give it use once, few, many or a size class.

TGTGCCAGCAGCTTGGTCGGCCAGGGGCCCTACGAGCAGTACTTC CASSLVGQGPYEQYF TRBV5-4 . . TRBJ2-7
TGTGCCTGGGCAGGGTACGCCGGGGAGCTGTTTTTT CAWAGYAGELFF TRBV30 . few TRBJ2-2
TGTGCCAGCAGCGTAGTCCCAGCGGGGGTGGATGAGCAGTACTTC CASSVVPAGVDEQYF TRBV9 TRBD2 . TRBJ2-7
TGTGCCTGTTTAAGCTCCTACGAGCAGTACTTC CACLSSYEQYF TRBV30 . . TRBJ2-7
TGCGCCAGCAGCCAAGATATCGCCTCGCCTTACGAGCAGTACTTC CASSQDIASPYEQYF TRBV4-1 . many TRBJ2-7
TGTGCCAGCAGCGAGATACTAGCGGGAGGGTCCCGTGAGCAGTTCTTC CASSEILAGGSREQFF TRBV5-4 TRBD2 once TRBJ2-1
TGTGCCAGCAGCTTAGAGGACCAACCCGCTTTCTTT CASSLEDQPAFF TRBV7-2 . many TRBJ1-1
TGTGCCAGCAGGAGGGACCAGACATTCACAGATACGCAGTATTTT CASRRDQTFTDTQYF TRBV7-9 . many TRBJ2-3
TGTGCCAGCAGCGTAGATAAACAGGGACGGTACTATGGCTACACCTTC CASSVDKQGRYYGYTF TRBV9 . many TRBJ1-2
TGCGCCAGCAGCTTGCCCAGGGGAGGTTACTATGGCTACACCTTC CASSLPRGGYYGYTF TRBV5-1 . many TRBJ1-2
TGTGCCAGCAGCCTTCAGACAACGGGTGAGCAGTTCTTC CASSLQTTGEQFF TRBV3-1 . many TRBJ2-1
TGTGCCTGTCGGACTAGCGGGAGAACAGATACGCAGTATTTT CACRTSGRTDTQYF TRBV12-3/TRBV12-4 TRBD2 many TRBJ2-3
TGCGCCAGCAGCTTAACGGTGCAAGAGACCCAGTACTTC CASSLTVQETQYF TRBV5-1 . many TRBJ2-5
TGTGCCAGCAGCTTAAGGGAAAACACTGAAGCTTTCTTT CASSLRENTEAFF TRBV11-2 . many TRBJ1-1
TGCAGTGCTAGAGTGGGACAGCTGGGAAACACCATATATTTT CSARVGQLGNTIYF TRBV20-1 TRBD1 many TRBJ1-3
TGTGCCAGCAGCTTAATTTCAGGCGGGGAGCTGTTTTTT CASSLISGGELFF TRBV7-3 . many TRBJ2-2
TGTGCCAGCAGGTTTCGGGGTGACGCTTTCTTT CASRFRGDAFF TRBV7-9 . . TRBJ1-1
TGTGCCAGCAGCTTTACAGGGGGCTACAATGAGCAGTTCTTC CASSFTGGYNEQFF TRBV5-5 TRBD1 few TRBJ2-1
TGTGCCAGCAGCCAGGGACTCTGGACATCCTACGAGCAGTACTTC CASSQGLWTSYEQYF TRBV6-2/TRBV6-3 . many TRBJ2-7
TGCAGTGCTAGATACTGGCGGGATGCAGATACGCAGTATTTT CSARYWRDADTQYF TRBV20-1 . many TRBJ2-3
TGTGCCAGCAGCTTAGCCTCTAGCGGGAGCTTCAAAAACATTCAGTACTTC CASSLASSGSFKNIQYF TRBV7-2 TRBD2 many TRBJ2-4
TGTGCCAGCAGCCAACACAGGGGGGGGGGCTACACCTTC CASSQHRGGGYTF TRBV11-2 TRBD1 . TRBJ1-2
TGCAGTGCTAGAGATATTAAGGGGGAGGTTTCAGATACGCAGTATTTT CSARDIKGEVSDTQYF TRBV20-1 . many TRBJ2-3
TGTGCCAGCAGTGAAACGGGTGCGGACTATGGCTACACCTTC CASSETGADYGYTF TRBV6-1 . many TRBJ1-2
TGTGCCAGCAGCGGGGACGGTACTGAAGCTTTCTTT CASSGDGTEAFF TRBV6-6 . many TRBJ1-1
TGCGCCAGCAGCTCGGTACTACAGGGTTACACCGGGGAGCTGTTTTTT CASSSVLQGYTGELFF TRBV5-1 . many TRBJ2-2
TGTGCCAGCAGCTTAGGACAGCCAGACTACGAGCAGTACTTC CASSLGQPDYEQYF TRBV11-2 . many TRBJ2-7
TGTGCCAGCAGCCTATCAGGCGCCCGAGCGGGCTACACCTTC CASSLSGARAGYTF TRBV7-8 . . TRBJ1-2
TGTGCCAGCAGTGAACCCGGACAGGCGGGCTACGAGCAGTACTTC CASSEPGQAGYEQYF TRBV6-1 TRBD1 few TRBJ2-7
TGCAGTGCGCGTCAGGGACTCTCCTCCTACGAGCAGTACTTC CSARQGLSSYEQYF TRBV20-1 . many TRBJ2-7
TGTGCCAGCAGCTTAGAATCCAGGGGCGCAGCCGGGGAGCTGTTTTTT CASSLESRGAAGELFF TRBV7-6 . few TRBJ2-2
TGCGCCAGCAGCCAAGATGTTCTCCGAGCTAGCGGCAGCACAGATACGCAGTATTTT CASSQDVLRASGSTDTQYF TRBV4-3 TRBD2 many TRBJ2-3
TGTGCCATCAGTGACGATAGCGCCCGCTTCGGGGAGCTGTTTTTT CAISDDSARFGELFF TRBV10-3 . . TRBJ2-2
TGTGCCAGCAGCCAACCACCCGTCGGCGGGGAAAGGAGGAACACTGAAGCTTTCTTT CASSQPPVGGERRNTEAFF TRBV4-2 . . TRBJ1-1
TGTGCCAGCAGCAGGACAGGGGACTCCGAGCAGTACTTC CASSRTGDSEQYF TRBV6-2/TRBV6-3 TRBD1 . TRBJ2-7
TGCAGCGTTAACCGACAAGAGACCCAGTACTTC CSVNRQETQYF TRBV29-1 . many TRBJ2-5
TGTGCCAGCAGCAACTTGGGGGCTAGCAATCAGCCCCAGCATTTT CASSNLGASNQPQHF TRBV6-2/TRBV6-3 . few TRBJ1-5
TGCAGCGTGACCAGGACTAGCGGGCCTGGTCTTGTAGGCACAGATACGCAGTATTTT CSVTRTSGPGLVGTDTQYF TRBV29-1 TRBD2 many TRBJ2-3
TGTGCCAGCAGCACCGGACAGGGAAAGGGCTACGAGCAGTACTTC CASSTGQGKGYEQYF TRBV7-7 TRBD1 few TRBJ2-7
TGTGCCATCAGATCCCCGACCGAGAGCTCCTACAATGAGCAGTTCTTC CAIRSPTESSYNEQFF TRBV10-3 . many TRBJ2-1
TGTGCCAGCAGTTTGGCGGGAGGGCCCAAAACCGAGCAGTACTTC CASSLAGGPKTEQYF TRBV12-3/TRBV12-4 TRBD2 many TRBJ2-7
TGTGCCAGCAGCCGGCGACTAGCGGGGGCGGGCACCGGGGAGCTGTTTTTT CASSRRLAGAGTGELFF TRBV7-2 TRBD2 many TRBJ2-2
TGCGCCAGCAGCGCGGGGGGGAGGGATGAGCAGTTCTTC CASSAGGRDEQFF TRBV4-3 TRBD2 . TRBJ2-1
TGCAGCGCCCCAACAGGGGCGCTTGGCTACACCTTC CSAPTGALGYTF TRBV29-1 TRBD1 many TRBJ1-2
TGTGCCAGCAGCGCCCGATCCCCCTATGGCTACACCTTC CASSARSPYGYTF TRBV7-9 . many TRBJ1-2
TGTGCCACCAGCAGAGCGGGTCGCGGAGAAGCTCAGCCCCAGCATTTT CATSRAGRGEAQPQHF TRBV15 . few TRBJ1-5
TGCAGCGCGTACGGGGGCCCCAACAAAGCTAACTATGGCTACACCTTC CSAYGGPNKANYGYTF TRBV29-1 . few TRBJ1-2
TGTGCCAGCAGCCTTCAGGGCTTACAGCCCCAGCATTTT CASSLQGLQPQHF TRBV7-8 . many TRBJ1-5